This TCR beta chain originates from a study of T cell repertoires in cytomegalovirus infection. In regard to this clonotype: The antigen remains undetermined.

Broader study findings: Dominating the ex vivo response were TCR beta clonotypes that were CMV-specific and HLA-C-restricted. The cumulative frequency of public TCR beta families distinguished individuals who carried CMV together with the relevant HLA.

Per germline, CDR1 SGHNT and CDR2 YYREEE (reference sequence). The CDR3 has 13 amino acids. Deletions cut 4 bases from V and 9 bases from J, with 14 bases between. TCRdb re-called the reads with MiXCR, one entry per CDR3 protein. The data show under 850,000 distinct CDR3 sequences, 30% to 35% seen once. The sequence came from a human donor in good health (CMV status not recorded). Some clones in this sample may be carry-over from other donors' samples. This chain joins TRBV5-4 and TRBJ2-1; tentative D call: TRBD2 (5 bases). The starting material was cultured PBMCs, obtained from culture after CMV antigen stimulation. CDR3 protein: CASSLTADGEQFF. CDR3 in DNA: TGTGCCAGCAGCCTTACAGCGGATGGTGAGCAGTTCTTC.